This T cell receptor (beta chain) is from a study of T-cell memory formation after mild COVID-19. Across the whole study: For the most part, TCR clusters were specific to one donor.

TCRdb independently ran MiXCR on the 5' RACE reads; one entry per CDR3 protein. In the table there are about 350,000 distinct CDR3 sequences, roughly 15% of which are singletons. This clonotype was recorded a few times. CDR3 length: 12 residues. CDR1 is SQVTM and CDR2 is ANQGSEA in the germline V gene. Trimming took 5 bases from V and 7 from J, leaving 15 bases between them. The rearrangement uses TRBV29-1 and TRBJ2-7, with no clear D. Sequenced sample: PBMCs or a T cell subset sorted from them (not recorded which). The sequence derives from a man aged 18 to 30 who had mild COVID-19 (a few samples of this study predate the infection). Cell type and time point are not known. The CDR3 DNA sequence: TGCAGCGTTCCCAAGAACGCCGGGGAGCAGTACTTC. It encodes CSVPKNAGEQYF.